The entry that follows covers one T cell receptor beta chain sequence. This clone was seen a few times. It has no known antigen specificity. The DNA ends 3 residues before the CDR3 does, and the rest of the CDR3 is filled in from the germline J gene. CVID was diagnosed by standard criteria: serum IgG, IgA and/or IgM reduced below normal range, plus specific antibody deficiency. There were around 45 subjects in the CVID group (roughly 15 female and roughly 29 male), ranging in age from 9 to 64 years, with a mean age of 40. Most CVID patients and most healthy controls were of Caucasian heritage. Replacement immunoglobulin therapy had been administered to all CVID subjects for at least one year at the time of study participation. No CVID subject was ill or taking immunomodulatory or immunosuppressive medication when blood was collected. Heparinized peripheral whole blood samples of about 5 to 9 ml were collected from each donor. Genomic DNA from adults with common variable immune deficiency (CVID) and from healthy adult controls was used to sequence TCRbeta CDR3 repertoires. Diluted blood was subjected to density centrifugation over Hypaque 1077 or Ficoll-Paque for isolation of peripheral blood mononuclear cells. Unsorted mononuclear cells served as the source of genomic DNA, which was extracted either by Qiagen column purification or by a centrifugation-based method.

The germline V gene (reference sequence) sets CDR1 to GTSNPN and CDR2 to SVGIG. V was cut back by 6 bases and J by 4 bases, leaving a gap of 13 bases between them. Inclusive of the bounding cysteine and phenylalanine, the CDR3 is 13 residues long. Shown are 30 bases from within the CDR3, in frame from base 1. For sequencing, equivalent amounts of genomic DNA were input from CVID and control samples. For every sample, a 60 bp segment covering the rearranged TCRbeta CDR3 region was amplified and then sequenced. TCRbeta amplification used the immunoSEQ assay, a bias-corrected multiplex PCR with high-throughput sequencing. Regarding the original processing steps: Every unique nucleotide sequence counted as a clone and was annotated with V, D and J genes, copy number and frequency. Sequences were labeled productive if in frame, and non-productive if out of frame or containing stop codons. As previously described, clonality was computed from Shannon's entropy. The predicted amino acid sequences of productive clones were used to derive mean CDR3 Kyte-Doolittle hydropathy. Hierarchical clustering of scaled V gene usage was performed with the R hclust function using Manhattan distance and complete linkage. Clone sharing by CDR3 amino acid sequence was assessed by resampling 12 repertoires per group over 100 rounds. Repertoires were searched for approximately 70 published EBV-specific and 200 to 300 published CMV-specific TCRbeta sequences. After a couple of CVID samples that produced fewer than 10,000 sequences were dropped from the analysis, some 42 CVID repertoires remained. TCRdb stores this immuneACCESS table with in-frame sequences only. Part of the clones is absent; in the studies checked, under half of the shortfall reflects unresolved V genes, and no reason is known for the rest. V and J calls plus clone size are reproduced from that table; the DNA served to infer D and trimming. The table for this sample lists fewer than 20,000 clones, none of them counted only once. The ten largest account for roughly 15% of the sample.

These data belong to a study of T cell clonality in common variable immunodeficiency (dated by TCRdb to 2013 to 2016). Summary of the overall study and its limitations: Although equal DNA input was used, an average of about 75,000 unique sequences per sample was obtained for controls, compared with about 31,547 for CVID samples. Healthy controls shared more TCRbeta clones with each other than CVID subjects shared among themselves (p < 0.0001). TCRbeta clonality was higher in CVID subjects than in healthy controls (t-test p = 0.018), and the increase was most characteristic of about a third of subjects. According to the authors, figuring out what caused the increased clonality in CVID would require sequencing the repertoires of T cell subpopulations. CVID TCRbeta sequences were reported to have fewer deletions and N-nucleotide insertions and to lack highly modified clones with 13 or more V deletions. Patient heterogeneity within the CVID cohort put limits on correlating repertoire features with clinical complications.

Material for sequencing was peripheral blood mononuclear cells. This clonotype was sampled from a human donor with common variable immunodeficiency. The chain joins TRBV30 to TRBJ1-5, with TRBD1 as a weak D call on 6 bases. The covered CDR3 bases are TGTGCCTGCCAACAGGGAGCAAATCAGCCC. It translates as CACQQGANQP. The whole CDR3 is CACQQGANQPQHF.